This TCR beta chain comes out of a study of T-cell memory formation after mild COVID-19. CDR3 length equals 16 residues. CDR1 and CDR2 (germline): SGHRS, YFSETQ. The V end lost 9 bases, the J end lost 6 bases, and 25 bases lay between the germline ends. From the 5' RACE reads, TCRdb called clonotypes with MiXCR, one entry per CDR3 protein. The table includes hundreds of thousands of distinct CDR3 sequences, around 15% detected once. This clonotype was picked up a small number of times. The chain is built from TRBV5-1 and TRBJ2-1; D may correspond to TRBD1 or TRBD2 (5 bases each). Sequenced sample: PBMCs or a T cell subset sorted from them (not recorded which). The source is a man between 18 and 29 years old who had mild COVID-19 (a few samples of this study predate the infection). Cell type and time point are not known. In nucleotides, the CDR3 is TGCGCCACCCCCGCGGTACGGGGCGGGCTGGCCAATGAGCAGTTCTTC. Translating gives CATPAVRGGLANEQFF.